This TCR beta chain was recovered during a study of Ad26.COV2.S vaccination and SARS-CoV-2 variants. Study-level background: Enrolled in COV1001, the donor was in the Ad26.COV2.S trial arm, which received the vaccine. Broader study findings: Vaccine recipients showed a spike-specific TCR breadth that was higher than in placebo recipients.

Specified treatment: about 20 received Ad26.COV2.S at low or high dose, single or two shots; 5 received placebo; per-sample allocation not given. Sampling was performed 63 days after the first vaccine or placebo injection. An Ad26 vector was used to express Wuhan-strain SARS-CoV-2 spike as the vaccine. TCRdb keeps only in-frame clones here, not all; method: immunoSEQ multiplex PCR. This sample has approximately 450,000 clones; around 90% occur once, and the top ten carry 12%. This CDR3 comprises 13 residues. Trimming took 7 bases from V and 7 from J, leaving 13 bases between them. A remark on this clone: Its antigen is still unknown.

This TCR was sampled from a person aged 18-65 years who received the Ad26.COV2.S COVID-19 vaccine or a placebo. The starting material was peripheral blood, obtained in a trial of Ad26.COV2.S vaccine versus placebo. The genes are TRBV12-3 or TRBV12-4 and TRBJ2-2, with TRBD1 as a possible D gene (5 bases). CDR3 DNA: TGTGCCAGCACCCCTTGGCAGGGCGGGGAGCTGTTTTTT. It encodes CASTPWQGGELFF.